These T cell receptor beta chains were read from a single sample in a study of T cells in Graves' hyperthyroidism and ophthalmopathy. One entry per CDR3 protein results from TCRdb running MiXCR on the multiplex PCR reads. Among under 250,000 distinct CDR3 sequences listed, roughly 22% were seen once. The source material was blood. The receptor source for this set is a woman aged 40 to 55 with Graves' ophthalmopathy. Both conserved end residues are part of each CDR3. Fields, in order: D gene, clone size, J gene, V gene, CDR3 DNA, CDR3 protein. A D gene is named only where the DNA matches it firmly. Rows may omit the clone size; those that give it use once, few, many or a size class.

>.|many|TRBJ2-5|TRBV6-2/TRBV6-3
TGTGCCAGCACCCCGGACCTACTCCAAGAGACCCAGTACTTC
CASTPDLLQETQYF
>.|many|TRBJ2-7|TRBV6-5
TGTGCCAGCAGTTACGGCCGGGGAATGGACGAGCAGTACTTC
CASSYGRGMDEQYF
>.|.|TRBJ2-4|TRBV5-1
TGCGCCAGCAGCCTGGGGGACACTCTAGCCAAAAACATTCAGTACTTC
CASSLGDTLAKNIQYF
>TRBD2|once|TRBJ2-7|TRBV27
TGTGCCAGCAGAATGACTCCCTGGCGGGAGGAGTACTTC
CASRMTPWREEYF
>TRBD2|many|TRBJ2-5|TRBV5-5
TGTGCCAGCACCCGGGGGACTAGCCGGGGGGAGACCCAGTACTTC
CASTRGTSRGETQYF
>TRBD1|many|TRBJ2-5|TRBV12-3/TRBV12-4
TGTGCCAGCAGTGCCGGGACAGATCAAGAGACCCAGTACTTC
CASSAGTDQETQYF
>TRBD1|many|TRBJ1-2|TRBV12-3/TRBV12-4
TGTGCCAGCAGTTTACTGACAGGGGGCTATGGCTACACCTTC
CASSLLTGGYGYTF
>.|many|TRBJ1-1|TRBV12-3/TRBV12-4
TGTGCCAGCAGTTTAGAAAGGGGTTTTGGGACTGAAGCTTTCTTT
CASSLERGFGTEAFF
>.|many|TRBJ2-5|TRBV4-1
TGCGCCAGCAGCCAAGGGGTTGAAACCCTTATTCGGACGGAGACCCAGTACTTC
CASSQGVETLIRTETQYF
>TRBD1|many|TRBJ2-7|TRBV6-5
TGTGCCAGCAGCCCCAGACAGGGGATCTACGAGCAGTACTTC
CASSPRQGIYEQYF
>TRBD2|.|TRBJ2-2|TRBV27
TGTGCCAGCAGTTTTACTAGCGGGAGATCTCAAACCGGGGAGCTGTTTTTT
CASSFTSGRSQTGELFF
>.|.|TRBJ1-2|TRBV7-8
TGTGCCAGCATTCGGCTCCTAGATACTTATGGCTACACCTTC
CASIRLLDTYGYTF
>TRBD1|many|TRBJ2-1|TRBV12-5
TGTGCTAGTGGTTTGGTAGGTGGGACAGGGAGAATCTATGAGCAGTTCTTC
CASGLVGGTGRIYEQFF
>.|.|TRBJ2-4|TRBV2
TGTGCCAGTGGGGGAGGCATTCTAGCCAAAAACATTCAGTACTTC
CASGGGILAKNIQYF
>TRBD2|many|TRBJ2-5|TRBV7-9
TGTGCCAGCAGCTTATCGGCGGGAGGGCCAGAGACCCAGTACTTC
CASSLSAGGPETQYF
>.|few|TRBJ2-7|TRBV12-3/TRBV12-4
TGTGCCAGCAGTGACAACAGGAGACCCTACGAGCAGTACTTC
CASSDNRRPYEQYF
>.|many|TRBJ1-5|TRBV24-1
TGTGCCACCAGTGATTTTGGGCAGCCCCAGCATTTT
CATSDFGQPQHF
>.|many|TRBJ1-1|TRBV7-9
TGTGCCAGCAGCTTACTTGGGATTAACACTGAAGCTTTCTTT
CASSLLGINTEAFF
>TRBD1|many|TRBJ1-2|TRBV20-1
TGCAGTGTCCCACTACGGGACAGGGGCTATGGCTACACCTTC
CSVPLRDRGYGYTF
>.|many|TRBJ2-2|TRBV24-1
TGTGCCACCAGTGGGGCGACAGCTAACACCGGGGAGCTGTTTTTT
CATSGATANTGELFF
>.|.|TRBJ2-5|TRBV20-1
TGCAGTGCTGGAAGGGAGCCGGAGACCCAGTACTTC
CSAGREPETQYF
>TRBD2|many|TRBJ2-6|TRBV28
TGTGCCAGCAGTCTAGCGGGAGCTGGGGCCAACGTCCTGACTTTC
CASSLAGAGANVLTF
>.|many|TRBJ1-6|TRBV3-1
TGTGCCAGCAGCCAACCCACAAGGCAGGGGTCACCCCTCCACTTT
CASSQPTRQGSPLHF
>TRBD1|many|TRBJ2-7|TRBV3-1
TGTGCCAGCAGCCAAGGGGGGACAGGAGACTACGAGCAGTACTTC
CASSQGGTGDYEQYF
>TRBD2|many|TRBJ2-7|TRBV5-1
TGCGCCAGCAGCTTTGGACTAGCGGGGCCCGTCTACGAGCAGTACTTC
CASSFGLAGPVYEQYF
>TRBD1|.|TRBJ2-7|TRBV24-1
TGTGCCACCAGTGACTTGAGACCGGGACAGACCTACGAGCAGTACTTC
CATSDLRPGQTYEQYF
>.|many|TRBJ2-5|TRBV28
TGTGCCAGCAGCTCCCGGAGAGGGGCCTTGGGAGAGACCCAGTACTTC
CASSSRRGALGETQYF
>.|many|TRBJ1-5|TRBV5-1
TGCGCCAGCAGCTTGGGGGGAGGGGAGGGCAATCAGCCCCAGCATTTT
CASSLGGGEGNQPQHF
>TRBD2|few|TRBJ2-5|TRBV28
TGTGCCAGCAGTGATCGGGTGCGGGAGCTCCAAGAGTCCCAGTACTTC
CASSDRVRELQESQYF
>.|many|TRBJ1-1|TRBV20-1
TGCAGTGCTAGAGACTTTACGGGACCGAACACTGAAGCTTTCTTT
CSARDFTGPNTEAFF
>.|many|TRBJ2-5|TRBV4-2
TGTGCCAGCAGCCAAGAAAAGTCCCCCTCCAACCTTATAGATAGCGAGGAGACCCAGTACTTC
CASSQEKSPSNLIDSEETQYF
>.|many|TRBJ2-7|TRBV6-1
TGTGCCAGCAGTGATCCCGGGACGGCCTACGAGCAGTACTTC
CASSDPGTAYEQYF
>TRBD1|many|TRBJ2-7|TRBV29-1
TGCAGCGTTGTTAGGACTCGGCAGGGGGCGTCTAAGCAGTACTTC
CSVVRTRQGASKQYF
>.|many|TRBJ2-7|TRBV7-2
TGTGCCAGCAGCTTAGTGTCCGGAGAGGCCTACGAGCAGTACTTC
CASSLVSGEAYEQYF
>.|.|TRBJ1-2|TRBV2
TGTGCCAGCAGTTATGGCTACACCTTC
CASSYGYTF
>.|few|TRBJ2-7|TRBV18
TGTGCCAGCTCACCACAAGCGGACCTCTCCTACGAGCAGTACTTC
CASSPQADLSYEQYF
>.|many|TRBJ1-2|TRBV2
TGTGCCAGCAGAGCAGGGTTTGGTGGCTACACCTTC
CASRAGFGGYTF